This TCR beta chain was profiled in a study of blood T cell repertoires in COVID-19. Background on the study: Samples came from the United States, Italy and Spain, spanning acute and convalescent COVID-19. The analysed material was cDNA or gDNA that came from T cells, B-cell-depleted T cells, or PBMCs.

In the authors' workflow: Reference gene primer amplification gave estimated nucleated cell counts. Measured with immunoSEQ multiplex PCR; TCRdb has only the in-frame clones, and not every one. That table gives V, J and clone size, and the DNA gave D and trimming. This table holds 70,000 to 95,000 clones, 85% found once. This CDR3 comprises 13 residues. The germline CDR1 and CDR2 sequences are KGHSH and LQKENI. V lost 6 bases and J 5 bases, leaving 11 bases between the germline ends. The chain joins TRBV18 to TRBJ1-5, with D possibly TRBD1 on 5 matching bases. The sequence derives from a woman in her 70s with active or convalescent COVID-19. The material sequenced was peripheral blood. In DNA, the CDR3 is TGTGCCAGCTCCCTAGAAGGGGATCAGCCCCAGCATTTT. Protein product: CASSLEGDQPQHF.